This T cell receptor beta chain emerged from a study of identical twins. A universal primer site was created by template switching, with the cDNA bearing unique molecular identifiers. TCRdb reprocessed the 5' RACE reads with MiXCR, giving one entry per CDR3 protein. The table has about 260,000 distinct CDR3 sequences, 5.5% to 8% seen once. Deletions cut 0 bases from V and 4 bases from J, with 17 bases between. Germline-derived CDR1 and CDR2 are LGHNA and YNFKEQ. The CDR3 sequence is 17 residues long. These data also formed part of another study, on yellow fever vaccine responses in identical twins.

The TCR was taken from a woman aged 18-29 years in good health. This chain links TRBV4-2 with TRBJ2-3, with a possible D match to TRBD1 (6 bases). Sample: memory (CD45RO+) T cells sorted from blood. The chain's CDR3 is CASSQDLSRGQSDTQYF. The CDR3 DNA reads TGTGCCAGCAGCCAAGATTTGAGCAGGGGTCAATCAGATACGCAGTATTTT.